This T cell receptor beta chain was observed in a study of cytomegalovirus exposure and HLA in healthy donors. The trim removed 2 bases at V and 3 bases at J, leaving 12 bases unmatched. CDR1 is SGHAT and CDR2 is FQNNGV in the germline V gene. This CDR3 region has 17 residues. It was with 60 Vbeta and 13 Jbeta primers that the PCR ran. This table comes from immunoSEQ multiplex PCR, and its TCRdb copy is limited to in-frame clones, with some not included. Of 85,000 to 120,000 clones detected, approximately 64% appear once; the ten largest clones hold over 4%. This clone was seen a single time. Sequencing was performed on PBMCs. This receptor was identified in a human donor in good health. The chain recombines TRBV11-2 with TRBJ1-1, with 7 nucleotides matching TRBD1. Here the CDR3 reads CASSLTPLRDSYTEAFF. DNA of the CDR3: TGTGCCAGCAGCTTAACCCCATTGCGGGACAGCTACACTGAAGCTTTCTTT.